These 9 T cell receptor beta chains were all obtained from the same sample, sequenced in a study of early T cells in non-severe SARS-CoV-2 infection. Each CDR3 protein is one row after TCRdb ran MiXCR on the 5' RACE reads. The sample lists tens of thousands of distinct CDR3 sequences; approximately 12% were seen once. The sequenced sample consisted of whole blood. The receptor source for this set is an adult who was a healthcare worker with PCR-confirmed SARS-CoV-2 infection or an uninfected control (not recorded which).

The V call is TRBV7-2, the J call TRBJ2-5, with unresolved D. The CDR3 runs to 13 residues. Per germline, CDR1 SGHTA and CDR2 FQGNSA. Between the trimmed V and J ends, which lost 7 bases and 3 bases, there was a span of 12 bases. The CDR3 bases are TGTGCCAGCACCAGGAGCGAAAAAGAGACCCAGTACTTC. Translation: CASTRSEKETQYF.

This clonotype came up many times. The V call is TRBV18, the J call TRBJ1-1, with 10 bases matching TRBD1. The J segment lost 0 bases and the V segment lost 2 bases, leaving 0 bases of the junction unmatched. Germline V lookup: CDR1 KGHSH, CDR2 LQKENI. The CDR3 has 15 amino acids. CDR3 protein: CASSPDRGLNTEAFF. The CDR3 DNA follows: TGTGCCAGCTCACCAGACAGGGGGCTGAACACTGAAGCTTTCTTT.

This clonotype was picked up many times. The rearrangement joins TRBV2 to TRBJ2-1, with D perhaps TRBD2 (6 bases). The germline CDR1 and CDR2 sequences are SNHLY and FYNNEI. This CDR3 spans 14 amino acids. The germline V and J ends were trimmed by 8 bases and 5 bases, with 16 bases remaining between them. The CDR3 loop is CASGGTQPHNEQFF. CDR3 nucleotide sequence: TGTGCCAGCGGGGGGACTCAACCTCACAATGAGCAGTTCTTC.

Only a few counts were recorded for this clonotype. The chain has TRBV6-6 and TRBJ1-5; a weak D match, TRBD1 (6 bases). The length of the CDR3 is 16 residues. V was trimmed by 6 bases and J by 4 bases, leaving 19 bases between them. CDR1 and CDR2 from the germline V gene are MNHNY and SVGAGI (reference sequence). The CDR3 protein is CASSSAGHRSNQPQHF. The CDR3 DNA sequence: TGTGCCAGCAGCTCGGCGGGACACCGATCTAATCAGCCCCAGCATTTT.

This clonotype was counted between two and nine times. The rearrangement uses TRBV11-2 and TRBJ2-2; D tentatively reads TRBD1 or TRBD2 (5 bases each). CDR1 is SGHAT, CDR2 FQNNGV, per germline. Deletions cut 1 base from V and 0 bases from J, with 9 bases between. CDR3 length: 16 amino acids. The CDR3 loop is CASSLVTGPNTGELFF. CDR3 DNA: TGTGCCAGCAGCTTAGTCACGGGACCGAACACCGGGGAGCTGTTTTTT.

This clonotype has just a few counts. The chain is built from TRBV10-3 and TRBJ2-2, with a weak D call TRBD1 (5 bases). This CDR3 region has 16 residues. CDR1 and CDR2 from the germline V gene are ENHRY and SYGVKD. Trimming removed 10 bases from V and 5 bases from J, with 23 bases in between. CDR3 coding DNA: TGTGCCACCAGGGCCGGGCTCAGACCTAGTACCGGGGAGCTGTTTTTT. This sequence encodes CATRAGLRPSTGELFF.

In this sample, this clonotype turned up many times. The V call is TRBV20-1, the J call TRBJ2-5; a possible D gene is TRBD2 (5 bases). Germline CDR1 reads DFQATT; CDR2 reads SNEGSKA (reference sequence). This CDR3 region has 12 residues. Trimming removed 7 bases at V and 4 bases at J, with 13 bases between. The CDR3 DNA is TGCAGTGTTCCGGGGTCGGGAGAGACCCAGTACTTC. Encoded protein: CSVPGSGETQYF.

This clonotype has just a few counts. The rearrangement joins TRBV7-9 to TRBJ1-1; D is uncertain. V lost 5 bases to trimming and J lost 5 bases, with 15 bases between them. Germline values: CDR1 SEHNR, CDR2 FQNEAQ (reference sequence). This CDR3 is built from 14 residues. CDR3 residues: CASSRESRRTEAFF. The CDR3 DNA follows: TGTGCCAGCAGCCGCGAATCGAGGAGAACTGAAGCTTTCTTT.

CDR3 nucleotide sequence: TGTGCCAGCAGTTTAGGGGCACCCCGGATGGCTTTCTTT. It translates to CASSLGAPRMAFF. The chain uses TRBV12-3 or TRBV12-4 and TRBJ1-1; D is unresolved. This CDR3 contains 13 residues. V was cut by 1 base and J by 11 bases, with 14 bases left in between.